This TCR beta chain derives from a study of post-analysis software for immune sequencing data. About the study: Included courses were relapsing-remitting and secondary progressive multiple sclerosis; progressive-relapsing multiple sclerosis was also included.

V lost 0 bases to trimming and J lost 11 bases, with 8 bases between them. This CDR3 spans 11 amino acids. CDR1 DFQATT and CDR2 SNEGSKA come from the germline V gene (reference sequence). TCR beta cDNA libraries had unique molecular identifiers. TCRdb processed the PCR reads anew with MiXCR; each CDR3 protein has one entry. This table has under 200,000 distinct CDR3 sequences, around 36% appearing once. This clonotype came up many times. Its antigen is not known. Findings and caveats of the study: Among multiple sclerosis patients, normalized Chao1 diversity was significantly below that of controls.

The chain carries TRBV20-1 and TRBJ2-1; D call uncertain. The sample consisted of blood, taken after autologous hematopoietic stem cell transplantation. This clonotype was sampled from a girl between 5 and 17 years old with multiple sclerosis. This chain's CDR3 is CSARDSRKQFF. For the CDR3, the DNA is TGCAGTGCTAGAGATTCGAGGAAGCAGTTCTTC.